Listed below are T cell receptor beta chains from one sample, sequenced in a study of vaccination and CD4 T cells after COVID-19. Their specific antigens are unknown. Via MiXCR, TCRdb re-called the PCR reads, giving one row per CDR3 protein. Among 15,000 to 25,000 distinct CDR3 sequences listed, 45% to 50% were seen once. The sequences come from CD4+ T cells from blood, cultured in vitro, collected before SARS-CoV-2 vaccination. The receptors derive from a human donor who had recovered from COVID-19. CDR3s include the opening cysteine and the closing phenylalanine or tryptophan. Each record gives: clone size, D gene, J gene, V gene, CDR3 DNA, CDR3 protein. The D gene is left open where the match is weak. Size is omitted from some rows. Given values are once, few, many or a class for expanded clones.

>.|.|TRBJ1-6|TRBV7-8
TGTGCCAGCGGACCGAATTCACCCCTCCACTTT
CASGPNSPLHF
>few|TRBD1|TRBJ1-2|TRBV6-1
TGTGCCAGCAGTGCTACAGGGGGCTCCAGCTATGGCTACACCTTC
CASSATGGSSYGYTF
>once|TRBD1|TRBJ1-5|TRBV5-8
TGTGCCAGCAGCCACTACAGGGGGATATATAGCAATCAGCCCCAGCATTTT
CASSHYRGIYSNQPQHF
>.|.|TRBJ1-6|TRBV20-1
TGCAGTGCTAGACAGGGCGATTCACCCCTCCACTTT
CSARQGDSPLHF
>few|.|TRBJ1-6|TRBV7-2
TGTGCCAGCAGCTTCTTCAGGGGTAGCTCCTATAATTCACCCCTCCACTTT
CASSFFRGSSYNSPLHF
>.|.|TRBJ1-3|TRBV27
TGTGCCAGCAGAGGGACCGCTAGCTCTGGAAACACCATATATTTT
CASRGTASSGNTIYF
>few|TRBD1|TRBJ1-4|TRBV20-1
TGCAGTGCTAAACAGGGGGCAGGTGAAAAACTGTTTTTT
CSAKQGAGEKLFF
>.|TRBD1|TRBJ1-2|TRBV14
TGTGCCAGCAGCTTCTCCGGGACAGGGGGTGGCTACACCTTC
CASSFSGTGGGYTF
>.|.|TRBJ1-5|TRBV6-5
TGTGCCAGCAGTTACCAGAAGCCTCCTAGCAATCAGCCCCAGCATTTT
CASSYQKPPSNQPQHF
>.|.|TRBJ2-7|TRBV19
TGTGCCAGTAGTATAGATCAAGTCGAGCAGTACTTC
CASSIDQVEQYF
>few|.|TRBJ2-6|TRBV20-1
TGCAGTGCTAGGCCTGCTCTGGGGGCCAACGTCCTGACTTTC
CSARPALGANVLTF
>.|TRBD2|TRBJ2-5|TRBV20-1
TGCAGTGCTAGAGAGTTTGAGCGGGGGTATCAAGAGACCCAGTACTTC
CSAREFERGYQETQYF
>.|.|TRBJ1-1|TRBV7-2
TGTGCCAGCACCTTGGGGGTGAATGGTGAAGCTTTCTTT
CASTLGVNGEAFF
>.|TRBD1|TRBJ1-5|TRBV19
TGTGCCAGTAGTACTTCAAGGGACAGGGGGAATCAGCCCCAGCATTTT
CASSTSRDRGNQPQHF
>medium-sized|.|TRBJ1-1|TRBV11-3
TGTGCCAGCAGCCGCGGTCTTGAAGCTTTCTTT
CASSRGLEAFF
>.|.|TRBJ1-1|TRBV7-2
TGTGCCAGCAGCCCAGTGGGTCTAACTGAAGCTTTCTTT
CASSPVGLTEAFF
>few|TRBD2|TRBJ2-3|TRBV20-1
TGCAGTGCTAGAGCAGCGGGAAACACAGATACGCAGTATTTT
CSARAAGNTDTQYF
>.|.|TRBJ1-2|TRBV5-5
TGTGCCAGCAGCCTGGACGGCTCCAGACGCTATGGCTACACCTTC
CASSLDGSRRYGYTF
>.|TRBD2|TRBJ2-7|TRBV7-2
TGTGCCAGCAGCTTCGGACTAGTAAGGGTCTACGAGCAGTACTTC
CASSFGLVRVYEQYF
>.|.|TRBJ1-1|TRBV2
TGTGCCAGCACCCTCGGGGGACAAGGGACTGAAGCTTTCTTT
CASTLGGQGTEAFF
>.|TRBD2|TRBJ2-1|TRBV20-1
TGCAGTGCTATGGGACTAGCGGGAGATGAAGGGTATGAGCAGTTCTTC
CSAMGLAGDEGYEQFF
>.|.|TRBJ2-1|TRBV7-9
TGTGCCAGCAGCTCCGACCTAGGGAGCTCCTACAATGAGCAGTTCTTC
CASSSDLGSSYNEQFF
>.|.|TRBJ2-3|TRBV20-1
TGCAGTGCTAGAGGTCCCGCCACAGATACGCAGTATTTT
CSARGPATDTQYF
>few|TRBD2|TRBJ2-1|TRBV25-1
TGTGCCAGCAGTGATTATCGCGGGAGGGCCCCATTCTTC
CASSDYRGRAPFF
>.|TRBD2|TRBJ2-3|TRBV6-2/TRBV6-3
TGTGCCAGCAGTTCCGGAGCGGGGGGGACCTTGGATACGCAGTATTTT
CASSSGAGGTLDTQYF
>.|.|TRBJ1-1|TRBV11-2
TGTGCCAGCAGCTTAGATCTCCAGAACACTGAAGCTTTCTTT
CASSLDLQNTEAFF
>.|TRBD1|TRBJ1-5|TRBV20-1
TGCAGTGCTAGAGGTCCGACAGGGGCGGGTCAGCCCCAGCATTTT
CSARGPTGAGQPQHF
>.|TRBD1|TRBJ1-5|TRBV7-2
TGTGCCAGCAGCTTAGAGGGGACAGGGGATCAGCCCCAGCATTTT
CASSLEGTGDQPQHF
>.|TRBD1|TRBJ1-5|TRBV6-2/TRBV6-3
TGTGCCAGCAGTTACCCGACAGGGGGCAATCAGCCCCAGCATTTT
CASSYPTGGNQPQHF
>few|.|TRBJ1-6|TRBV7-9
TGTGCCAGCAGCTTAGTAAGGACTGGGTCACCCCTCCACTTT
CASSLVRTGSPLHF
>few|.|TRBJ1-2|TRBV5-5
TGTGCCAGCAGCCTGGACAGAAGCTATGGCTACACCTTC
CASSLDRSYGYTF
>few|TRBD1|TRBJ2-5|TRBV19
TGTGCCAGTAGTGCGTCGGGACAGGGGAGAGAGACCCAGTACTTC
CASSASGQGRETQYF
>.|.|TRBJ1-1|TRBV20-1
TGCAGTGCTAGACTACGAAGAGGTCTTACGAACACTGAAGCTTTCTTT
CSARLRRGLTNTEAFF
>.|TRBD2|TRBJ2-3|TRBV20-1
TGCAGTGCCAGAGATCGTCTAGCGGGAACAGATACGCAGTATTTT
CSARDRLAGTDTQYF
>.|TRBD2|TRBJ2-2|TRBV20-1
TGCAGTGCTAGGTCCCAGCGGGGGGGCACCGGGGAGCTGTTTTTT
CSARSQRGGTGELFF
>.|TRBD1|TRBJ1-1|TRBV28
TGTGCCAGCAGATTACCTGGGACAGGGATGAACACTGAAGCTTTCTTT
CASRLPGTGMNTEAFF
>.|.|TRBJ2-3|TRBV29-1
TGCAGCGTTTCCGGGCAATTCGGGTATACGCAGTATTTT
CSVSGQFGYTQYF
>.|TRBD2|TRBJ2-7|TRBV6-2/TRBV6-3
TGTGCCAGCAGACCCAGCGGGAGGGCCTACGAGCAGTACTTC
CASRPSGRAYEQYF
>once|TRBD1|TRBJ1-1|TRBV6-5
TGTGCCAGCAGTTTCGACAGGGGCACTGAAGCTTTCTTT
CASSFDRGTEAFF
>.|TRBD2|TRBJ2-5|TRBV20-1
TGCAGTGCTAGTAAAGGATCGAGCGGGGGGGCTGTTGAGACCCAGTACTTC
CSASKGSSGGAVETQYF
>.|.|TRBJ2-5|TRBV15
TGTGCCACCTCCATCGGCCAGCAAGAGACCCAGTACTTC
CATSIGQQETQYF
>few|.|TRBJ2-6|TRBV24-1
TGTGCCAGCCAGGCCTCTGGGGCCAACGTCCTGACTTTC
CASQASGANVLTF
>.|.|TRBJ1-1|TRBV18
TGTGCCAGCTCACCACCGCTGGGGTCAAAAACGAACACTGAAGCTTTCTTT
CASSPPLGSKTNTEAFF
>.|.|TRBJ2-7|TRBV20-1
TGCAGTGCTGCGCGGGAATCCTACGAGCAGTACTTC
CSAARESYEQYF
>.|.|TRBJ2-6|TRBV6-2/TRBV6-3
TGTGCCAGCAGCCTATCAGGGGGGGTCTCCTCTGGGGCCAACGTCCTGACTTTC
CASSLSGGVSSGANVLTF
>few|TRBD1|TRBJ1-2|TRBV27
TGTGCCAGCAGCCTGAGGGGACAGGGACCGTATGGCTACACCTTC
CASSLRGQGPYGYTF
>.|TRBD2|TRBJ2-2|TRBV29-1
TGCAGCGTTGGGACTAGTGTCGCGAACACCGGGGAGCTGTTTTTT
CSVGTSVANTGELFF
>once|.|TRBJ1-1|TRBV7-8
TGTGCCAGCAGCCCGCATCGGGACACTGAAGCTTTCTTT
CASSPHRDTEAFF
>.|TRBD1|TRBJ2-1|TRBV24-1
TGTGCCACCAGGGAAACCGGACAGGAGCCCTACAATGAGCAGTTCTTC
CATRETGQEPYNEQFF
>.|.|TRBJ1-1|TRBV27
TGTGCCAGCAGTTTTGTATCTGCCCGATCGGAGGGCCGGGTGAGGACTGAAGCTTTCTTT
CASSFVSARSEGRVRTEAFF
>.|.|TRBJ1-1|TRBV10-3
TGTGCCATCAGTCCCGGGGGCCGGGAAGCTTTCTTT
CAISPGGREAFF
>few|TRBD1|TRBJ2-2|TRBV15
TGTGCCACCAGTATACGAGGGGGCGCGAACACCGGGGAGCTGTTTTTT
CATSIRGGANTGELFF
>few|.|TRBJ2-3|TRBV20-1
TGCAGTGCTAGAAGTGGGGCAAACACAGATACGCAGTATTTT
CSARSGANTDTQYF
>few|.|TRBJ1-1|TRBV29-1
TGCAGCGCAGGGACAACCTGGGAGACTGAAGCTTTCTTT
CSAGTTWETEAFF
>.|.|TRBJ1-1|TRBV7-6
TGTGCCAGCAGCTGGGGACCGGACGGGAACACTGAAGCTTTCTTT
CASSWGPDGNTEAFF